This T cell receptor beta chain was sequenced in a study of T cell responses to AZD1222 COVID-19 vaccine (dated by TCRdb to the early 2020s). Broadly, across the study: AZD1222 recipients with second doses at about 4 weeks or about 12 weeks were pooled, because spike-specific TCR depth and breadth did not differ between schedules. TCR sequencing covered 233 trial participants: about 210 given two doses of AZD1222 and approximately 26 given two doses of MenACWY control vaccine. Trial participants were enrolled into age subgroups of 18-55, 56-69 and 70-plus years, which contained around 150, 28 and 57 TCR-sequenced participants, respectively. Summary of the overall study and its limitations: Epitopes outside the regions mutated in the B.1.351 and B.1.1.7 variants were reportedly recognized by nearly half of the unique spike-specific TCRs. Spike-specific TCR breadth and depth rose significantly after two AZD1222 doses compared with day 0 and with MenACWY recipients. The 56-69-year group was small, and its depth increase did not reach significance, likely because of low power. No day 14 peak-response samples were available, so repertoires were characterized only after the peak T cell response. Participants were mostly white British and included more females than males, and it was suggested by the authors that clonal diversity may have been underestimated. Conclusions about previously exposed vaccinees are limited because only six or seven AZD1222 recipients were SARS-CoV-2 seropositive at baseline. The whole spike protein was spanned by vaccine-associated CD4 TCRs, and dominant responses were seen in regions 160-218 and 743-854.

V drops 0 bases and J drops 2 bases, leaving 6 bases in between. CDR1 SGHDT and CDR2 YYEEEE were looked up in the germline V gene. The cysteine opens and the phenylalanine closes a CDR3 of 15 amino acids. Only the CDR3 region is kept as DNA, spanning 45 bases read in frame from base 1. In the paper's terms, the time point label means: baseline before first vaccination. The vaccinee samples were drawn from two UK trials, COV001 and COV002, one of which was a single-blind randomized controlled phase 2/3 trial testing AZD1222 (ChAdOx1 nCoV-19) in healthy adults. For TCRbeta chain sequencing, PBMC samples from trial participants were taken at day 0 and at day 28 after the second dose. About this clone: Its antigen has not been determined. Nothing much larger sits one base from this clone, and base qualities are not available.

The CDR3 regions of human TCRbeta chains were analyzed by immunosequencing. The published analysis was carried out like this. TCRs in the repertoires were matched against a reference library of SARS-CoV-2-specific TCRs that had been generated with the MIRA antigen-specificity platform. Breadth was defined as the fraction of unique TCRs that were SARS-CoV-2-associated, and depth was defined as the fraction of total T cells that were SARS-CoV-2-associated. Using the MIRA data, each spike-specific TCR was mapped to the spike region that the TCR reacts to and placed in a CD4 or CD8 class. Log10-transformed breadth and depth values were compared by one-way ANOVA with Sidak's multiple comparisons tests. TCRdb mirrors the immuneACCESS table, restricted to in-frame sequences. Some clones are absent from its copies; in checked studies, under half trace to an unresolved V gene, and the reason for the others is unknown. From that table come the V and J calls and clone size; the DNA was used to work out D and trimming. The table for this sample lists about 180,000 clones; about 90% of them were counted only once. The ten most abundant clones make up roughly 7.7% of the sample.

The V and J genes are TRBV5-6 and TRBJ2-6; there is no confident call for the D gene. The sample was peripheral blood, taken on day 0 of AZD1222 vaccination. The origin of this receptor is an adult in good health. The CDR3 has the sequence CASSLEVTGANVLTF. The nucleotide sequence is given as TGTGCCAGCAGCTTGGAGGTTACTGGGGCCAACGTCCTGACTTTC.